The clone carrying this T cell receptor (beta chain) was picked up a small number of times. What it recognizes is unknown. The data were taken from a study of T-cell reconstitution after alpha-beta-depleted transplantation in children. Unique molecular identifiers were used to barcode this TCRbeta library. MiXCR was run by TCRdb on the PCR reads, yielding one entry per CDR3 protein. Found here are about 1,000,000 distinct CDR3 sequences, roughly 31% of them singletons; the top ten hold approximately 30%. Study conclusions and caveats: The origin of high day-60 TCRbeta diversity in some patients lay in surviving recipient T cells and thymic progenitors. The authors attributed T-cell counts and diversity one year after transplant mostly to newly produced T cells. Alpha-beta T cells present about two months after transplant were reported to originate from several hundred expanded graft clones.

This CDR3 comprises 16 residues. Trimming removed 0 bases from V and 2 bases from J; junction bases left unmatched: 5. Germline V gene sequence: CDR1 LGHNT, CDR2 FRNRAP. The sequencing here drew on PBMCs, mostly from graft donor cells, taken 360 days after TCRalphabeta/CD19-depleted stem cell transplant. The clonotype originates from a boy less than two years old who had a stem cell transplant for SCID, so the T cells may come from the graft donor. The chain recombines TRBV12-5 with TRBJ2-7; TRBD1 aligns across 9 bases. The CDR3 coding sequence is TGTGCTAGTGGTTTGGTGGGGACAGGGTTCCCCTACGAGCAGTACTTC. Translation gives CASGLVGTGFPYEQYF.